This TCR beta chain was found in a study of cytomegalovirus exposure and HLA in healthy donors. Study outcomes and limitations: Per a prior analysis, the majority of TCR beta V segments were productive roughly 90% or roughly 30% of the time.

Comment on this clone: No antigen is known for it.

CDR1 is SGHDT and CDR2 is YYEEEE in the germline V gene. Deletions cut 0 bases from V and 1 base from J, with 8 bases between. The CDR3 runs 14 residues. Donors were ostensibly healthy at sampling, although undocumented immune exposures were probable. The PCR employed 60 Vbeta primers together with 13 Jbeta primers. The method was immunoSEQ multiplex PCR; TCRdb's version includes in-frame clones alone and lacks a portion of them. The table includes some 120,000 clones, roughly 9% detected once. This sequence originates from a young man in good health and CMV-seronegative. The rearrangement joins TRBV5-6 to TRBJ2-7; D remains unclear. Sequenced material: PBMCs. The CDR3 loop reads CASSLGLESYEQYF. In DNA form, the CDR3 reads TGTGCCAGCAGCTTGGGACTCGAATCCTACGAGCAGTACTTC. Full variable domain (outside the CDR3, taken from reference TRBV5-6 and TRBJ2-7): DAGVTQSPTHLIKTRGQQVTLRCSPKSGHDTVSWYQQALGQGPQFIFQYYEEEERQRGNFPDRFSGHQFPNYSSELNVNALLLGDSALYLCASSLGLESYEQYFGPGTRLTVT.